This record looks at one T cell receptor (beta chain) sequence and its context. Its antigen remains unidentified. The record has no base qualities; no much larger clone is one base away. The entry originates in a study of blood T cell repertoires in COVID-19 (dated by TCRdb to 2018 to 2020). As for the study more broadly: Collaborator samples came from the United States, Italy and Spain and covered acute and convalescent phases of COVID-19. The prospective study material was composed of cDNA or gDNA derived from T cells, B-cell-depleted T cells, or PBMCs. The dataset comprised deeply sampled blood TCRbeta repertoires from subjects exposed to, actively infected with, or recovered from COVID-19. The repertoires were released in a freely available public database meant as a resource for research on the immune response to SARS-CoV-2. The samples were drawn from the first 160 participants of the ongoing ImmuneRACE study and from 1,254 subjects provided by 6 global collaborators. A de-identified subject ID, COVID-19 status, age in years and sex were almost always included in the sample metadata. Where HLA class I and class II types were available, the types were taken from metadata supplied by the sample provider, not from assay-based typing. The study at large found these results: The amount of clinical and demographic metadata varied by source and participant and was provided uncurated.

Each collaborating institution followed its own protocols to collect whole blood in K2EDTA tubes. For TCRbeta analysis, collaborators shipped samples as frozen whole blood, isolated PBMCs, or DNA extracted from either of those sample types. TCRbeta CDR3 regions were amplified from genomic DNA using the immunoSEQ Assay, a bias-controlled multiplex PCR. As for the authors' bioinformatics: The number of nucleated cells in each sample was estimated by amplification of reference gene primers within the assay. Sequence reads were collapsed and filtered to measure the absolute abundance of every unique TCRbeta CDR3 rearrangement. For each sample, productive Simpson clonality was calculated as the square root of Simpson's diversity index across productive rearrangements. TCRdb retrieved this table from immuneACCESS and kept in-frame rearrangements only. Not all clones are present; in checked studies, unresolved V genes account for under half, and no reason is known for the remainder. Clone size and V and J calls were adopted from that table, with D and trimming inferred from the DNA. The sample table contains over 100,000 clones; only one count was recorded for around 89% of them. The ten largest clones add up to approximately 19% of the sample.

Trimming at the junction amounts to 4 bases on V and 0 bases on J, and the germline ends lie 17 bases apart. The CDR1 and CDR2 encoded by the germline V gene (reference sequence) are SGHNT and YYREEE. The CDR3 spans 16 residues, from the cysteine through the phenylalanine. Just the 48-base CDR3 DNA is kept, in frame starting at base 1. The source of this sequence is a human donor with acute or convalescent COVID-19. The donor label of this sample is uncertain. Sequenced material: peripheral blood. The chain is made from TRBV5-4 and TRBJ2-7; TRBD2 is perhaps the D gene, given 7 matching bases. The nucleotide sequence reads TGTGCCAGCAGCCCCGAGGGGGGAGGGTACTCCTACGAGCAGTACTTC. It codes for CASSPEGGGYSYEQYF.